The entry below gives a single T cell receptor beta chain sequence along with its context. This clone was counted between two and nine times. The antigen it recognizes is unknown. No base qualities exist here, and no much larger clone lies one base off it. The library was obtained by the immunoSEQ multiplex PCR assay. The original methods were these. To diagnose cytomegalovirus status from the catalog of TCR beta chain sequences, a statistical classification framework was built. Held by TCRdb, this immuneACCESS table contains in-frame sequences only and omits some clones. Under half of the omission traces to an unresolved V gene where checked; the cause of the rest is unknown. V, J and clone size are taken as reported in that table, and D and trimming were inferred from the DNA itself. Counted in this sample were about 64,000 clones; approximately 90% of them appeared once. The ten largest make up around 1.7% of the sample.

The sample belongs to a study of cytomegalovirus exposure and HLA in healthy donors (TCRdb year 2017). General notes on the study: According to a later analysis, the 100 to 150 validation repertoires were produced on the same platform as the approximately 610 repertoires of the first cohort. The aim of the study was to test whether cataloging public T cell receptors could identify signatures of past pathogen exposure. Along with the approximately 700-subject first cohort, a separate validation cohort of about 110 different subjects was used. High-throughput TCR immunosequencing, statistical association of individual TCRs with disease status, and machine learning were combined to predict cytomegalovirus infection status. The paper as a whole reports these results and caveats: In both the original and validation cohorts, the classifier was reported to diagnose cytomegalovirus status with high specificity and sensitivity. The validation cohort had no HLA typing available for a later analysis, so co-occurrence within that cohort was assessed over all 120 or so repertoires. A total of 150 to 200 TCR beta chains were listed by the study as associated with cytomegalovirus. Subsequent analysis determined that TCRs grouped into clusters in the first cohort also showed a tendency toward co-occurrence across the 130 or so validation repertoires, and roughly 95% of cluster scores exceeded 0. It was suggested by the authors that the approach could potentially be generalized to other disease states and immunological phenotypes. While some public TCRs were present in many individuals, most TCR sequences turned up only very rarely across donors. Three of the identified cytomegalovirus-associated TCR beta chains were confirmed in vitro to be specific for cytomegalovirus antigens.

Based on the germline V gene, the CDR1 and CDR2 sequences are SNHLY and FYNNEI. The trim is 6 bases for V and 0 bases for J, with a gap of 12 bases between the germline ends. Its CDR3 holds 14 amino acids, cysteine through phenylalanine. CDR3 DNA is the only sequence kept; it has 42 bases, read in frame from the first base. Donors formed part of the validation cohort, which comprised 120 subjects and was distinct from the first cohort of 690 or so subjects. The specimen was PBMCs. The chain joins TRBV2 to TRBJ2-7, with no D gene named confidently. The sequence was collected from a woman in her late teens or twenties in good health and CMV-seronegative. The CDR3 corresponds to CASSARVLSYEQYF. The DNA is as follows: TGTGCCAGCAGCGCCCGGGTACTCTCCTACGAGCAGTACTTC.